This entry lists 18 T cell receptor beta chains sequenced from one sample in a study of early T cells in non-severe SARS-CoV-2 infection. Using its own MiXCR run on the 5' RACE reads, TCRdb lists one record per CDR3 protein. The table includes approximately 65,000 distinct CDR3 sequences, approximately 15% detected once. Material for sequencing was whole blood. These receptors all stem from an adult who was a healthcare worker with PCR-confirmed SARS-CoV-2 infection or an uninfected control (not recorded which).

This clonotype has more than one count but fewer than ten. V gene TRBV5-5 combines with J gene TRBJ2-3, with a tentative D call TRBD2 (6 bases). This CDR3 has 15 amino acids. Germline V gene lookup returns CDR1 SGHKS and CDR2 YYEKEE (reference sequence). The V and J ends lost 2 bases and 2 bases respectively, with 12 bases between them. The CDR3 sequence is CASSFIGGDTDTQYF. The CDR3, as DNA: TGTGCCAGCAGCTTTATTGGCGGGGACACAGATACGCAGTATTTT.

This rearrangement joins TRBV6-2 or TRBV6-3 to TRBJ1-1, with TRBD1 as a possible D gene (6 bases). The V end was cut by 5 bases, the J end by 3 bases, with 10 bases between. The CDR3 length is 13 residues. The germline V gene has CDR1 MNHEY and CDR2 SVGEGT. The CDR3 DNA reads TGTGCCAGCAGTGACAGGTCGTACACTGAAGCTTTCTTT. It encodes CASSDRSYTEAFF.

The CDR3 DNA follows: TGTGCCAGCAGTTACGCATATACGCAGTATTTT. Its protein is CASSYAYTQYF. The genes are TRBV6-2 or TRBV6-3 and TRBJ2-3, with no clear D. In germline, CDR1 is MNHEY, CDR2 SVGEGT. V was shortened by 2 bases and J by 7 bases, with 4 bases between the two germline ends. The CDR3 length is 11 residues.

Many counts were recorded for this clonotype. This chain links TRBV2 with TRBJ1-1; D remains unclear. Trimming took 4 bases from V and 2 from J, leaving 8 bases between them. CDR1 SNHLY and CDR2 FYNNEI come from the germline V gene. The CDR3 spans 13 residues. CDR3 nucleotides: TGTGCCAGCAGTGTTCTCGGAAACACTGAAGCTTTCTTT. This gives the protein CASSVLGNTEAFF.

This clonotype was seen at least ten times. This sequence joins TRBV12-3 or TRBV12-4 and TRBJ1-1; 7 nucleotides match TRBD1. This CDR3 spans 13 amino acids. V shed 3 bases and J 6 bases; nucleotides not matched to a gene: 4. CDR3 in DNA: TGTGCCAGCAGTTTGGCGCAGGGGGCTGAAGCTTTCTTT. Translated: CASSLAQGAEAFF.

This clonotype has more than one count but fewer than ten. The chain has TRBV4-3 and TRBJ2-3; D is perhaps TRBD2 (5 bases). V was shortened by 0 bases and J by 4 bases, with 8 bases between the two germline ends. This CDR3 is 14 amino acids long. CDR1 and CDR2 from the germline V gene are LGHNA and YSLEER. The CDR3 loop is CASSQEGGPDTQYF. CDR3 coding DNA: TGCGCCAGCAGCCAAGAAGGAGGTCCAGATACGCAGTATTTT.

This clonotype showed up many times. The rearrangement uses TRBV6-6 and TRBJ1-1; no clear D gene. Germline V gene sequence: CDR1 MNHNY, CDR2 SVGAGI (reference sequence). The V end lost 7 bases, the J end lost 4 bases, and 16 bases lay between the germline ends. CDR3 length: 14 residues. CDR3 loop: CASKELAWGTEAFF. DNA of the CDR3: TGTGCCAGCAAGGAATTGGCATGGGGCACTGAAGCTTTCTTT.

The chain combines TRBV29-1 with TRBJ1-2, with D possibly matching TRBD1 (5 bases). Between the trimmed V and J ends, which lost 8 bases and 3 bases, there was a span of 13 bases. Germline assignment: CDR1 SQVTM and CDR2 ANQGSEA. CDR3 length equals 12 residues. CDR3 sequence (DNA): TGCAGCACTACCGGGGGGGACTATGGCTACACCTTC. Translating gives CSTTGGDYGYTF.

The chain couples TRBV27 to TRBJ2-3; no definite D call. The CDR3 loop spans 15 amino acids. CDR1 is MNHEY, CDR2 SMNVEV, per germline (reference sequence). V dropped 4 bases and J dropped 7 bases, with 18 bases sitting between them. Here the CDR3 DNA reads TGTGCCAGCAGTTCTGGCTCCGTGCGCCGGAATACGCAGTATTTT. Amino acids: CASSSGSVRRNTQYF.

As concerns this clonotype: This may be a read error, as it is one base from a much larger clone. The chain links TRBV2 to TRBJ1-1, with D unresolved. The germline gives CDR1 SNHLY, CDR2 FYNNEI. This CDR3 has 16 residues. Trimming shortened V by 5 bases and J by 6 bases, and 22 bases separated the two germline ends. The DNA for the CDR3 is TGTGCCAGCAGTTCCCGGCCGGATGGTGGTAGCGCTGAAGCTTTCTTT. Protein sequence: CASSSRPDGGSAEAFF.

The CDR3 nucleotides read TGCAGTGCTAGGTGGGGAAACACCATATATTTT. Its translation is CSARWGNTIYF. The rearrangement links TRBV20-1 to TRBJ1-3, with no clear D. The V end was cut by 3 bases, the J end by 4 bases, with 4 bases between. This CDR3 region has 11 residues. CDR1 and CDR2 from the germline V gene are DFQATT and SNEGSKA (reference sequence).

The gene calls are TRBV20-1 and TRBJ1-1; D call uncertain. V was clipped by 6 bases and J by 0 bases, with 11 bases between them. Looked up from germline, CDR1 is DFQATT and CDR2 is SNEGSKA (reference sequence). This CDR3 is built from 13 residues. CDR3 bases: TGCAGTGCCTATGAAATAATGAACACTGAAGCTTTCTTT. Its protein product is CSAYEIMNTEAFF.

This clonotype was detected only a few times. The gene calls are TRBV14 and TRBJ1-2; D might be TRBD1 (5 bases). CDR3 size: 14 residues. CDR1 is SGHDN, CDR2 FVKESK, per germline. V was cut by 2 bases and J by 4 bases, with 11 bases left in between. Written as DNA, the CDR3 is TGTGCCAGCAGCCAATTCGGGACCTCCTATGGCTACACCTTC. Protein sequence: CASSQFGTSYGYTF.

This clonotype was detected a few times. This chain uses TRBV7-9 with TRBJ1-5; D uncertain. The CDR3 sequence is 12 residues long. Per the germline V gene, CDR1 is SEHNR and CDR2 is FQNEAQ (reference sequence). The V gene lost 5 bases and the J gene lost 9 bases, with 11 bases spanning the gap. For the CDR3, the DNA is TGTGCCAGCAGCCACCCGACTGGGCCCCAGCATTTT. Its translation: CASSHPTGPQHF.

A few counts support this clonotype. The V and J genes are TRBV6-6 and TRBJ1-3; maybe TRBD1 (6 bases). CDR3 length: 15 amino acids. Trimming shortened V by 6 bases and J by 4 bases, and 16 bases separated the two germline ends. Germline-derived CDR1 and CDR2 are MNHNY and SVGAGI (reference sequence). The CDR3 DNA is TGTGCCAGCAGCCACAACAGGGTATCCGGAAACACCATATATTTT. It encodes CASSHNRVSGNTIYF.

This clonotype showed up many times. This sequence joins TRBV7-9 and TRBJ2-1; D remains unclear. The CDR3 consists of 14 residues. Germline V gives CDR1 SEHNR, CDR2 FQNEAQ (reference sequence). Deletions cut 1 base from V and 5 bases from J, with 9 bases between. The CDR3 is CASSLDVTNNEQFF. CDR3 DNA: TGTGCCAGCAGCTTAGACGTTACCAACAATGAGCAGTTCTTC.

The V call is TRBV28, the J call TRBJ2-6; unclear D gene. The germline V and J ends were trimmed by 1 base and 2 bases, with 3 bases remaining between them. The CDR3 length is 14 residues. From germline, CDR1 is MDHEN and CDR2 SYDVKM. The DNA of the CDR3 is TGTGCCAGCAGTTTATTTGCTGGGGCCAACGTCCTGACTTTC. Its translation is CASSLFAGANVLTF.

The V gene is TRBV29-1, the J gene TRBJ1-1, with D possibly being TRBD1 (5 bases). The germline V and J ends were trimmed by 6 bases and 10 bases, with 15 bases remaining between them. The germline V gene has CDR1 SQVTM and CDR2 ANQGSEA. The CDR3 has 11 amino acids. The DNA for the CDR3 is TGCAGCGTCCGGCGGGACCCAGTAGCTTTCTTT. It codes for CSVRRDPVAFF.